A selection of T cell receptor beta chains follows, all from one sample in a study of cytomegalovirus exposure and HLA in healthy donors. Sequencing was performed with immunoSEQ multiplex PCR; in TCRdb, only in-frame clones are kept and a portion is missing. Of approximately 110,000 clones listed, around three quarters were seen once; the top ten hold around 2.5%. The sequenced material came from PBMCs. The receptors were sampled from a man aged 50 to 59 in good health and CMV-seropositive. CDR3s include the opening cysteine and the closing phenylalanine or tryptophan. The D gene is left open where the match is weak. The size field is filled for only some rows; it gives once, few, many or a size class.

clone_size	d_call	v_call	j_call	cdr3_aa	cdr3_nt
few	TRBD1	TRBV10-2	TRBJ2-7	CADYRGRGFYEQYF	TGCGCCGATTACCGGGGCAGGGGGTTTTACGAGCAGTACTTC
.	TRBD2	TRBV5-1	TRBJ2-1	CASRTQPGLVVNEQFF	TGCGCCAGCAGAACTCAACCGGGACTAGTCGTTAATGAGCAGTTCTTC
.	TRBD1	TRBV5-1	TRBJ1-5	CASSPGTGNQPQHF	TGCGCCAGCAGCCCGGGGACAGGGAACCAGCCCCAGCATTTT
.	.	TRBV27	TRBJ1-1	CASSLTGRNTEAFF	TGTGCCAGCAGTTTGACTGGCCGGAACACTGAAGCTTTCTTT
.	.	TRBV5-1	TRBJ1-2	CASRFTDSYGYTF	TGCGCCAGCAGATTTACGGACAGTTATGGCTACACCTTC
.	TRBD1	TRBV11-2	TRBJ1-5	CASTSPQGGENQPQHF	TGTGCCAGCACCTCCCCACAGGGGGGGGAAAATCAGCCCCAGCATTTT
few	TRBD1	TRBV6-4	TRBJ1-1	CASRRDSYMNTEAFF	TGTGCCAGCAGGCGGGACAGCTACATGAACACTGAAGCTTTCTTT
.	.	TRBV10-3	TRBJ1-5	CAISERVGGLVQPQHF	TGTGCCATCAGTGAGAGGGTCGGGGGGCTAGTTCAGCCCCAGCATTTT
.	.	TRBV7-2	TRBJ1-2	CASSLSSGVGYTF	TGTGCCAGCAGCTTAAGTTCAGGGGTCGGCTACACCTTC
few	TRBD1	TRBV9	TRBJ1-2	CASSAPRGHGYTF	TGTGCCAGCAGCGCACCCAGGGGGCATGGCTACACCTTC
.	.	TRBV5-1	TRBJ1-2	CASRPLDSPFGYTF	TGCGCCAGCAGGCCCCTCGACAGCCCCTTTGGCTACACCTTC
.	TRBD1	TRBV4-1	TRBJ1-4	CASSPLGQGTHNEKLFF	TGCGCCAGCAGCCCGCTGGGACAGGGGACACATAATGAAAAACTGTTTTTT
.	.	TRBV6-4	TRBJ2-7	CASSDITGFEQYF	TGTGCCAGCAGTGACATAACAGGGTTCGAGCAGTACTTC
.	TRBD1	TRBV7-8	TRBJ2-7	CASSSGQGWYEQYF	TGTGCCAGCAGCTCCGGACAGGGGTGGTACGAGCAGTACTTC
.	.	TRBV6-5	TRBJ1-1	CASSYSAGNTEAFF	TGTGCCAGCAGTTATTCGGCGGGGAACACTGAAGCTTTCTTT
.	.	TRBV2	TRBJ2-1	CASNGYNEQFF	TGTGCCAGCAACGGGTACAATGAGCAGTTCTTC
.	.	TRBV7-8	TRBJ1-5	CASSPGEGGHQPQHF	TGTGCCAGCAGCCCCGGGGAGGGGGGTCATCAGCCCCAGCATTTT
few	TRBD2	TRBV2	TRBJ2-5	CASSPGLGGWETQYF	TGTGCCAGCAGTCCGGGACTAGGGGGTTGGGAGACCCAGTACTTC
.	.	TRBV2	TRBJ2-5	CASSALTGQETQYF	TGTGCCAGCAGCGCTCTCACAGGGCAAGAGACCCAGTACTTC
.	.	TRBV10-3	TRBJ2-5	CAISESMGGETQYF	TGTGCCATCAGTGAGTCGATGGGGGGAGAGACCCAGTACTTC
.	.	TRBV7-9	TRBJ1-2	CASSSVEVAYGYTF	TGTGCCAGCAGCAGCGTGGAGGTAGCCTATGGCTACACCTTC
.	TRBD1	TRBV25-1	TRBJ1-6	CASSAFGETGNSPLHF	TGTGCCAGCAGTGCTTTTGGGGAGACAGGGAATTCACCCCTCCACTTT
.	.	TRBV29-1	TRBJ2-5	CSVVSKQETQYF	TGCAGCGTTGTGAGTAAACAAGAGACCCAGTACTTC
.	TRBD2	TRBV7-3	TRBJ2-1	CASSSGLAGEQFF	TGTGCCAGCAGCTCAGGACTAGCGGGGGAGCAGTTCTTC
few	TRBD1	TRBV6-1	TRBJ1-2	CASSERIRGLEGYTF	TGTGCCAGCAGTGAACGCATCAGGGGGCTGGAGGGCTACACCTTC
.	.	TRBV7-8	TRBJ2-1	CASSLVPRVADEQFF	TGTGCCAGCAGCTTAGTACCGCGTGTTGCCGATGAGCAGTTCTTC
.	.	TRBV4-1	TRBJ2-7	CASSQLSTRYEQYF	TGCGCCAGCAGCCAACTCTCAACTAGGTACGAGCAGTACTTC
.	TRBD1	TRBV18	TRBJ2-6	CASSPIDRVWANVLTF	TGTGCCAGCTCACCTATCGACAGGGTCTGGGCCAACGTCCTGACTTTC
few	TRBD2	TRBV5-1	TRBJ2-7	CASSLTVAGDSYEQYF	TGCGCCAGCAGCTTGACGGTAGCGGGAGACTCCTACGAGCAGTACTTC
.	TRBD2	TRBV6-5	TRBJ2-5	CASSGSGGSQETQYF	TGTGCCAGCAGTGGTAGCGGGGGGAGCCAAGAGACCCAGTACTTC
.	TRBD1	TRBV7-2	TRBJ2-5	CASSLHGQGQETQYF	TGTGCCAGCAGCTTACACGGACAGGGACAAGAGACCCAGTACTTC
.	TRBD1	TRBV28	TRBJ1-2	CASSYQDRGTNYGYTF	TGTGCCAGCAGTTACCAGGACAGGGGAACTAACTATGGCTACACCTTC
.	.	TRBV6-1	TRBJ1-2	CASSETTAPANYGYTF	TGTGCCAGCAGTGAAACGACAGCGCCAGCTAACTATGGCTACACCTTC
.	TRBD2	TRBV6-6	TRBJ2-7	CASRERGEFNEQYF	TGTGCCAGCAGGGAACGGGGGGAGTTCAACGAGCAGTACTTC
.	.	TRBV9	TRBJ2-2	CASSSFLTNTGELFF	TGTGCCAGCAGCTCCTTCCTTACTAACACCGGGGAGCTGTTTTTT
.	.	TRBV7-8	TRBJ1-1	CASSLTGNTEAFF	TGTGCCAGCAGCTTGACGGGGAACACTGAAGCTTTCTTT
.	TRBD2	TRBV5-1	TRBJ2-2	CASSLTGGYTGELFF	TGCGCCAGCAGCTTGACGGGGGGGTACACCGGGGAGCTGTTTTTT
.	.	TRBV12-5	TRBJ1-1	CASERGANTEAFF	TGTGCTAGTGAAAGGGGCGCTAACACTGAAGCTTTCTTT
.	TRBD1	TRBV9	TRBJ1-4	CASSVGTGVGEKLFF	TGTGCCAGCAGCGTAGGAACAGGGGTAGGGGAAAAACTGTTTTTT
few	.	TRBV6-1	TRBJ1-2	CAREVGGGYGYTF	TGTGCCAGAGAGGTAGGGGGGGGCTATGGCTACACCTTC
.	.	TRBV7-8	TRBJ1-2	CASSFPTGNGYTF	TGTGCCAGCAGCTTCCCAACAGGGAATGGCTACACCTTC
.	.	TRBV20-1	TRBJ2-7	CSARAGSEQYF	TGCAGTGCTCGGGCGGGGAGCGAGCAGTACTTC